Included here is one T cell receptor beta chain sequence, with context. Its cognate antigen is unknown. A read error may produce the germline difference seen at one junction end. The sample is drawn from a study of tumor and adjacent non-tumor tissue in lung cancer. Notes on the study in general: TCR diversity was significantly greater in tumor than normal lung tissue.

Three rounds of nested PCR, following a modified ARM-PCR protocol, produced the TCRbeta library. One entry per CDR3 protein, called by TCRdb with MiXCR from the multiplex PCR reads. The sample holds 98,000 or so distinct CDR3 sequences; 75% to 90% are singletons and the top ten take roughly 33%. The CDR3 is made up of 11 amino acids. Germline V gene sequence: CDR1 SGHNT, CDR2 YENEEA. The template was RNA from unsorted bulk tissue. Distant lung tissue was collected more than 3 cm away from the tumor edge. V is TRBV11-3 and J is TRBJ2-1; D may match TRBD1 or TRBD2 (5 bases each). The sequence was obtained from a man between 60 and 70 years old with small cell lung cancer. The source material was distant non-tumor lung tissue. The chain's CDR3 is CVSSFGGEQFF. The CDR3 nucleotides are TGTGTCAGCAGCTTTGGGGGTGAACAGTTCTTC.